This T cell receptor (beta chain) was observed in a study of cytomegalovirus exposure and HLA in healthy donors. About the research overall: An earlier analysis identified approximately 120 million unique TCR beta sequences in about 179 million T cells.

Study-wide findings and caveats: Later analysis showed TCR association rates varying by HLA locus, highest for DRB1 and lowest for HLA-C. Previously analyzed data showed that most TCR beta V segments were productive at a frequency of about 90% or about 30%. Later examination showed HLA-associated TCR beta chains had greater clonal expansion than equally common others.

The CDR3 contains 14 residues. Germline V CDR1 and CDR2: SGHDT, YYEEEE. After removal of 4 bases from V and 1 base from J, the junction contained 0 bases not matched to a gene. It was with 60 Vbeta and 13 Jbeta primers that the PCR ran. Some clones are missing from TCRdb's copy, which holds only in-frame ones; the method was immunoSEQ multiplex PCR. Among 60,000 to 75,000 clones listed, around 64% were seen once. Concerning this clone itself: Antigen specificity is unknown.

This TCR derives from a woman in her fifties or sixties in good health and CMV-seronegative. The J gene is TRBJ2-1, the V gene TRBV5-6; 9 bases are a match to TRBD1. Sequencing used PBMCs. This CDR3 reads CASSGTGSYNEQFF. The CDR3 DNA reads as TGTGCCAGCAGCGGGACAGGGTCCTACAATGAGCAGTTCTTC.